This T cell receptor (beta chain) came from a study of OX40 agonist ivuxolimab in advanced cancers. Study at large: Partial responses occurred in three patients (one hepatocellular carcinoma, two cutaneous melanoma). Study-level points and caveats: Low clonal expansion, among the lowest seen, marked partial responders at 0.1-3.0 mg/kg. Antigen targets of the expanded peripheral T cells went undetermined. The mean number of expanded clones was higher in CD8+ T cells than in CD4+.

The CDR3 is 15 residues long. Trimming removed 2 bases from V and 2 bases from J, with 12 bases in between. From germline, CDR1 is SNHLY and CDR2 FYNNEI. Sequencing was performed with immunoSEQ multiplex PCR; in TCRdb, only in-frame clones are kept and a portion is missing. Among 100,000 to 110,000 clones, approximately 91% were seen once, and the ten largest hold around 0.15%. Points on this clone: Its antigen is currently unknown.

Sequenced here: CD4+ or CD8+ T cells sorted from blood, sampled in a trial of the OX40 agonist ivuxolimab. This clonotype was obtained from an adult with an advanced solid tumor such as melanoma, head and neck, liver or kidney cancer. This chain links TRBV2 with TRBJ2-5; a weak D match, TRBD1 (6 bases). The CDR3 spells CASSEQGTQQETQYF. DNA for the CDR3: TGTGCCAGCAGTGAACAGGGGACACAACAAGAGACCCAGTACTTC.